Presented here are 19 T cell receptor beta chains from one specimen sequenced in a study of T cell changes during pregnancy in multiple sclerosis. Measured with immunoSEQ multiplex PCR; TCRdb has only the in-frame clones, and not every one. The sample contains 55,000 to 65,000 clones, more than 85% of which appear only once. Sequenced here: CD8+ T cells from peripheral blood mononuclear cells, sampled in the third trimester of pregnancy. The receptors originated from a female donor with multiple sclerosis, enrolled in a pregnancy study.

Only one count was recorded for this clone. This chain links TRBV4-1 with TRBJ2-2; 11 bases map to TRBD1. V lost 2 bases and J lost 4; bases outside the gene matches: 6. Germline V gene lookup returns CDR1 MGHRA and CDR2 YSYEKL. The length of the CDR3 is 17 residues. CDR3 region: CASSQMGGTGGTGELFF. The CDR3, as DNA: TGCGCCAGCAGCCAAATGGGGGGGACAGGGGGCACCGGGGAGCTGTTTTTT.

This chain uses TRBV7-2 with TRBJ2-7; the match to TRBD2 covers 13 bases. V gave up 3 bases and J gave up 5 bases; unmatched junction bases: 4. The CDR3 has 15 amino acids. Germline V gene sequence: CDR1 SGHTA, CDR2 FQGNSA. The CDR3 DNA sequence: TGTGCCAGCAGCTTTCCAGGACTAGCGGGAGACGAGCAGTACTTC. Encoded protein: CASSFPGLAGDEQYF.

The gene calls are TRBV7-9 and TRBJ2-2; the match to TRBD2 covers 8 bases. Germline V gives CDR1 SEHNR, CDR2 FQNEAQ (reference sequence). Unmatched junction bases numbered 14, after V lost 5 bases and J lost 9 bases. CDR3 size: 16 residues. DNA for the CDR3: TGTGCCAGCAGCACTAGGCCCGCGGCGGGAGGCCGGGAGCTGTTTTTT. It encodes CASSTRPAAGGRELFF.

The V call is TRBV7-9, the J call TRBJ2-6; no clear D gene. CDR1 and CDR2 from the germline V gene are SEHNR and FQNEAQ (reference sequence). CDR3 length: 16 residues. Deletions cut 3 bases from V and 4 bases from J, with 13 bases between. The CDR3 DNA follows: TGTGCCAGCAGCTTCCCAGTGTTGTCGGGGGCCAACGTCCTGACTTTC. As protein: CASSFPVLSGANVLTF.

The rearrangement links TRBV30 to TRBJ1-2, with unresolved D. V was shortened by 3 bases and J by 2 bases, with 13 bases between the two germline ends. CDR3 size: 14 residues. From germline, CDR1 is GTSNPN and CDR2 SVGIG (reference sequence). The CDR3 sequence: CAWRGGQLNYGYTF. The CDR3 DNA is TGTGCCTGGAGGGGTGGGCAGTTAAACTATGGCTACACCTTC.

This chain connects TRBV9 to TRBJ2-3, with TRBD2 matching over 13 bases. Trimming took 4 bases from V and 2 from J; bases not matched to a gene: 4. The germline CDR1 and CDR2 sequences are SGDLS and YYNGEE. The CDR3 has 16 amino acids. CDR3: CASSPGTSGITDTQYF. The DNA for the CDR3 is TGTGCCAGCAGCCCAGGGACTAGCGGGATCACAGATACGCAGTATTTT.

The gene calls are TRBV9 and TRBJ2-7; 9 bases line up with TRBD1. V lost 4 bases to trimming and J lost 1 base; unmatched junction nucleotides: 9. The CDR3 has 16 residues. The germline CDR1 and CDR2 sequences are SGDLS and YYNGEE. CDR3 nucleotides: TGTGCCAGCAGCACATCTGACAGGGGGGTTTCCTACGAGCAGTACTTC. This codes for CASSTSDRGVSYEQYF.

The CDR3 coding sequence is TGTGCCAGCAGTGAACCGAGGCTAGCGGGAGGCAGCACAGATACGCAGTATTTT. It is translated as CASSEPRLAGGSTDTQYF. The V gene is TRBV6-1, the J gene TRBJ2-3; 11 bases match TRBD2. The CDR3 is 18 amino acids. V shed 2 bases, J shed 0 bases, and the junction held 7 bases outside the gene matches. Germline values: CDR1 MNHNS, CDR2 SASEGT.

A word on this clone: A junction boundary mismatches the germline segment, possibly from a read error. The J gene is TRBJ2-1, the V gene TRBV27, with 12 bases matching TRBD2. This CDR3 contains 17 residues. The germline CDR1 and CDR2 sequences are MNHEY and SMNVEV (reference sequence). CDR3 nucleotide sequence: TGTGCCAGCAGTTCCCGACTAGCGGGAGCTTCCTCCAATGAGCAGTTCTTC. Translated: CASSSRLAGASSNEQFF.

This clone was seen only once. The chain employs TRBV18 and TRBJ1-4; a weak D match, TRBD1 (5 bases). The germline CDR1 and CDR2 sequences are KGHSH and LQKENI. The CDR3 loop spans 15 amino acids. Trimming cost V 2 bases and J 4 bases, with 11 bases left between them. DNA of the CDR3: TGTGCCAGCTCACCAGAGAGACAGCTTAATGAAAAACTGTTTTTT. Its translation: CASSPERQLNEKLFF.

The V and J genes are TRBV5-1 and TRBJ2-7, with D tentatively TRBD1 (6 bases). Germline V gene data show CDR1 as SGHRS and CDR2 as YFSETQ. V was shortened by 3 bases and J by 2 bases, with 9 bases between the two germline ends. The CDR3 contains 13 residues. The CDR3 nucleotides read TGCGCCAGCAGCTCGACAGGAACCTACGAGCAGTACTTC. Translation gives CASSSTGTYEQYF.

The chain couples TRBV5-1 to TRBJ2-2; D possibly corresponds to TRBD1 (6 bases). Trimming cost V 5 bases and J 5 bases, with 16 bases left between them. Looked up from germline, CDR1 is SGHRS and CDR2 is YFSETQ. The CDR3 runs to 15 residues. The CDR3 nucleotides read TGCGCCAGCAGGGGGGCAGAGAAAAGGACCGGGGAGCTGTTTTTT. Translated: CASRGAEKRTGELFF.

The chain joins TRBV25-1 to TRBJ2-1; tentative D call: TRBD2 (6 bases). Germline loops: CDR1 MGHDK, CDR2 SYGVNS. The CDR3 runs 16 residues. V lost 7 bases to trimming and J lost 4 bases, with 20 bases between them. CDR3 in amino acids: CASKKGSGGNYNEQFF. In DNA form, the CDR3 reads TGTGCCAGCAAGAAAGGGAGCGGCGGGAATTACAATGAGCAGTTCTTC.

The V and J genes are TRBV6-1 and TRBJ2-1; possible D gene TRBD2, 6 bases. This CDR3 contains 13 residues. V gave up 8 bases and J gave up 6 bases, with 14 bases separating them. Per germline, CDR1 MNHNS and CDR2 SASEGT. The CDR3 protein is CASLRRDGNEQFF. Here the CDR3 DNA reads TGTGCCAGCTTGAGGCGGGATGGCAATGAGCAGTTCTTC.

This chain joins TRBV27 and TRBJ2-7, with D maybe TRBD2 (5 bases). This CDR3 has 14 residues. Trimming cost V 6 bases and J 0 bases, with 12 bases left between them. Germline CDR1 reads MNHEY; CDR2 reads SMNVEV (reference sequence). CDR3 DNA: TGTGCCAGCAGGGAGACGGGATTCTCCTACGAGCAGTACTTC. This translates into CASRETGFSYEQYF.

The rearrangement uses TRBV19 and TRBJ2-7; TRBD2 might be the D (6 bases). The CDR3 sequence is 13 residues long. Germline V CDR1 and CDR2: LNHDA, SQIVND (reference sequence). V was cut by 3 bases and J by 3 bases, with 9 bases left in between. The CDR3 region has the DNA TGTGCCAGTAGTATTGGACTATACTACGAGCAGTACTTC. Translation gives CASSIGLYYEQYF.

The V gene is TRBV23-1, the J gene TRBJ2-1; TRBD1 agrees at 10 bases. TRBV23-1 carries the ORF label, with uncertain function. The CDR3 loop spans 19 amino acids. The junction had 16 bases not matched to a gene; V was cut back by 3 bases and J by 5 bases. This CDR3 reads CASSHLRLDRGRLDNEQFF. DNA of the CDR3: TGCGCCAGCAGTCACCTTCGGCTCGACAGGGGGCGATTGGACAATGAGCAGTTCTTC.

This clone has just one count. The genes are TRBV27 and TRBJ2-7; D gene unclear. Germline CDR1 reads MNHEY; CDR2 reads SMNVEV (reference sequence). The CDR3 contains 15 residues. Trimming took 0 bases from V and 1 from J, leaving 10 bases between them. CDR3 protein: CASSLSAYISYEQYF. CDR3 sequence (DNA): TGTGCCAGCAGTTTATCAGCATATATTTCCTACGAGCAGTACTTC.

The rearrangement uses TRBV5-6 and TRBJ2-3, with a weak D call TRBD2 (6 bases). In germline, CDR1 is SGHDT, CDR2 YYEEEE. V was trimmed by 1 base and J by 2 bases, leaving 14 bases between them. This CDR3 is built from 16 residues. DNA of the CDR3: TGTGCCAGCAGCTTGACTCTCGGGGGAGACACAGATACGCAGTATTTT. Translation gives CASSLTLGGDTDTQYF.